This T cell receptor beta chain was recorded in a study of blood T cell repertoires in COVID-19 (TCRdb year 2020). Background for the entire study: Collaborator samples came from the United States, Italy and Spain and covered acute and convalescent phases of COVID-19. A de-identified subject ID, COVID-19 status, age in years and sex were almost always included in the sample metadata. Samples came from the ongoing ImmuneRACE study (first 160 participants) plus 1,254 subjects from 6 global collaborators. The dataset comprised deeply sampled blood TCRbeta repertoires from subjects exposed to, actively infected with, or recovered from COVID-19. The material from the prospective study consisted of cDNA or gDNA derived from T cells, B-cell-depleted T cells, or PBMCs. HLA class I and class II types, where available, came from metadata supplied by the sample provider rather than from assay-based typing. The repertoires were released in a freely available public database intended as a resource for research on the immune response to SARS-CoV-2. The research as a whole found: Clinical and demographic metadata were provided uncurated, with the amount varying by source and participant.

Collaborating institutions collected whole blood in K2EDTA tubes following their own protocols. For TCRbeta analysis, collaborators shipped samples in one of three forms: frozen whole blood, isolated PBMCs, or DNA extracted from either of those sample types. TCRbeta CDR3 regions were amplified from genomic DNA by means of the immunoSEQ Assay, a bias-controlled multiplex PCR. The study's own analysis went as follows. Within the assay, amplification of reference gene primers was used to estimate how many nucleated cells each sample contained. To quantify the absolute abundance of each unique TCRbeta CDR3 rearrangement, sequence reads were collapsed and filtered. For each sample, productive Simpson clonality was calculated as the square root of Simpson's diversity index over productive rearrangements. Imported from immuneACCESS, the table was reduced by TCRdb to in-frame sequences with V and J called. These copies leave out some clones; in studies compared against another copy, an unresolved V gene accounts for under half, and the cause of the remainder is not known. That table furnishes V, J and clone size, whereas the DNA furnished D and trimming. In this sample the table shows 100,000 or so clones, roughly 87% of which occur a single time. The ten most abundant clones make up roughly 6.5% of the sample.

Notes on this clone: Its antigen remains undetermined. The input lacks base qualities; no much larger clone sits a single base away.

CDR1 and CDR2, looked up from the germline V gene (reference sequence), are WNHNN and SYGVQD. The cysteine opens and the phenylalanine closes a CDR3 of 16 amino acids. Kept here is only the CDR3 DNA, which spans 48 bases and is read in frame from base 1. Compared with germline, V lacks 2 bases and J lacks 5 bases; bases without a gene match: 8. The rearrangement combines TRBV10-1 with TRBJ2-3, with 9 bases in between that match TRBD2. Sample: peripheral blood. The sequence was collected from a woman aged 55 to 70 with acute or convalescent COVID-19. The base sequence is TGCGCCAGCAGTGAGGGCGCGGGAGGGTCCGGAGATACGCAGTATTTT. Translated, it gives CASSEGAGGSGDTQYF.